In its sample, the clone carrying this TCR beta chain is medium-sized. What it recognizes is unknown. TCRdb itself ran the 5' RACE reads through MiXCR, one entry per CDR3 protein. The profile shows around 1,100 distinct CDR3 sequences, approximately 9.9% of them singletons. Time point of the sample: sample taken at primary tumor resection. The data were obtained in a study of spatial heterogeneity in lung cancer. Study results and caveats: The study found that expanded intratumoral alpha and beta TCR counts tracked tumor mutation counts.

Trimming removed 3 bases at V and 5 bases at J, with 12 bases between. The CDR3 runs 14 residues. Germline V gene data show CDR1 as KGHDR and CDR2 as SFDVKD. This TCR derives from a male donor with early-stage non-small cell lung cancer. Here the sequenced sample was lung tumor tissue, taken at surgery. The chain couples TRBV24-1 to TRBJ2-5; perhaps TRBD1 as D (6 bases). The CDR3 nucleotides read TGTGCCACCAGTGATCCAGGGGTACCCGAGACCCAGTACTTC. Protein: CATSDPGVPETQYF.